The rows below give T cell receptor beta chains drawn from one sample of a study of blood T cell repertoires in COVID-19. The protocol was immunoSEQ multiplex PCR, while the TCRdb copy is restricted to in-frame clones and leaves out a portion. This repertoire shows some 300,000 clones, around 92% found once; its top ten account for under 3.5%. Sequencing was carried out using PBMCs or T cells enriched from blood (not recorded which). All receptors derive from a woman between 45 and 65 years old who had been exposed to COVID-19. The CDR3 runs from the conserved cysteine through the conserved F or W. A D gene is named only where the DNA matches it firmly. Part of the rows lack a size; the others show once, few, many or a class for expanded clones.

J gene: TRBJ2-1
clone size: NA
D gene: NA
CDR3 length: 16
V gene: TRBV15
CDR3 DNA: TGTGCCACCAGCAGAGGACAGGACGTTTCCTACAATGAGCAGTTCTTC
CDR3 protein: CATSRGQDVSYNEQFF

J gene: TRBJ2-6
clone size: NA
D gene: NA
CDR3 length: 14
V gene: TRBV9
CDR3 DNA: TGTGCCAGCAGTATGAATCAGGGGGCCAACGTCCTGACTTTC
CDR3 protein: CASSMNQGANVLTF

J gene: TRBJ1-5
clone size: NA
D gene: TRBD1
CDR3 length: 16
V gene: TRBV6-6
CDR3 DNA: TGTGCCAGCAGTCCTAGGGGGACAGGGTGGGATCAGCCCCAGCATTTT
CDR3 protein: CASSPRGTGWDQPQHF

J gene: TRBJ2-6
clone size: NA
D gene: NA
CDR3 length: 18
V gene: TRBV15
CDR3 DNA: TGTGCCACCAGCAGAGAGTTGGGTCCGGGGTCTGGGGCCAACGTCCTGACTTTC
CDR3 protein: CATSRELGPGSGANVLTF

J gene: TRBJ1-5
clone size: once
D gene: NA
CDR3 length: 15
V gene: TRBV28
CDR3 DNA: TGTGCCAGCAGTTTAATGTCCGGTGGGCGACAGCCCCAGCGTTTT
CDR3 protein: CASSLMSGGRQPQRF

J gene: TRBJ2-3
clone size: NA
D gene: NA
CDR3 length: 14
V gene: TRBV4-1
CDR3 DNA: TGCGCCAGCAGCCTGGAGGCGGACCTTTCGCCGACTACTTTT
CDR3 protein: CASSLEADLSPTTF

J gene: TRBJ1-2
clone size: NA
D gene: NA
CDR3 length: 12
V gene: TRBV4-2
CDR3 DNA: TGTGCCAGCAGCCAAGAAACAATTGGCTACACCTTC
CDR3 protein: CASSQETIGYTF

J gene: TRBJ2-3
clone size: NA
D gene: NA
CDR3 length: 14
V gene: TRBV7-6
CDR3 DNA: TGTGCCAGCAGCCTCGGGTCGGCCACAGATACGCAGTATTTT
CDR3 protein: CASSLGSATDTQYF

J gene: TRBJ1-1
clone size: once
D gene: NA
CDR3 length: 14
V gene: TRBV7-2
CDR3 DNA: TGTGCCAGCAGCTTGGACAAGATGAACACTGAAGCTTTCTTT
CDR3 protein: CASSLDKMNTEAFF

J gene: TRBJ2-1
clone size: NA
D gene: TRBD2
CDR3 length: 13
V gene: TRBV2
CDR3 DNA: TGTGCCAGCAGGATAGCGGGGTACAATGAGCAGTTCTTC
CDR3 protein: CASRIAGYNEQFF

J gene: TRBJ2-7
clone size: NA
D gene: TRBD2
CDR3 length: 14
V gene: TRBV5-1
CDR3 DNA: TGCGCCAGCAGTCTACTAGCGGGGTCTGTCGAGCAGTACTTC
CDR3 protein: CASSLLAGSVEQYF

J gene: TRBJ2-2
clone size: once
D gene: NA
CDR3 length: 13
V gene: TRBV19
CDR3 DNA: TGTGCCAGTAGTATCATCAGGACCGGGGAGCTGTTTTTT
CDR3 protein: CASSIIRTGELFF

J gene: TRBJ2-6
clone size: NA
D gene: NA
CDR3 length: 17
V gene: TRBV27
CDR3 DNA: TGTGCCAGCAGTTTGGGACTGGGGGGACCTGGGGCCAACGTCCTGACTTTC
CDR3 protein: CASSLGLGGPGANVLTF

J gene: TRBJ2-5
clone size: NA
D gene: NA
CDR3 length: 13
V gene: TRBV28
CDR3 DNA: TGTGCCAGCAGTTTTTCCCAGTGGGAGACCCAGTACTTC
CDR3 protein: CASSFSQWETQYF

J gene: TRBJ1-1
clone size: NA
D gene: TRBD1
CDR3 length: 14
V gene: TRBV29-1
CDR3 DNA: TGCAGCGTTGTGGGCCCGGGACAGGGTGGTGAAGCTTTCTTT
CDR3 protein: CSVVGPGQGGEAFF

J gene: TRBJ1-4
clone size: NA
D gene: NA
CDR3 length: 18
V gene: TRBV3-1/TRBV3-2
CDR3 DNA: TGTGCCAGCAGCCAAGTCGCGATGTCGGGGGCAACTAATGAAAAACTGTTTTTT
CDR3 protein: CASSQVAMSGATNEKLFF

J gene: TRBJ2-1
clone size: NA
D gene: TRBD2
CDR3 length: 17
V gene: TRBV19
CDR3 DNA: TGTGCCAGTAGTATCCGGACTAGCGGGGGACCCTACAATGAGCAGTTCTTC
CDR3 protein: CASSIRTSGGPYNEQFF

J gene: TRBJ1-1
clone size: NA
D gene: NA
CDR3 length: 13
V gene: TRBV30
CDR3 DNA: TGTGCCTGGTTAGGACAGCTGAACACTGAAGCTTTCTTT
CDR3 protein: CAWLGQLNTEAFF

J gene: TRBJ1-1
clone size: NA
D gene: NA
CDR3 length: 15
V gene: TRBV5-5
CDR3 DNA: TGTGCCAGCAGCTTTGGGGCAGGCGTGAACACTGAAGCTTTCTTT
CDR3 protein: CASSFGAGVNTEAFF

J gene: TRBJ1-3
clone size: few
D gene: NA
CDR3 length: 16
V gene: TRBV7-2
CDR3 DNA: TGTGCCAGCAGCTTAGCAACTCCGATATCTGGAAACACCATATATTTT
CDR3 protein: CASSLATPISGNTIYF

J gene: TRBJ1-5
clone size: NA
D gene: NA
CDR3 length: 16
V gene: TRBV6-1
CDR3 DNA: TGTGCCAGCAGTGAATCGGCAGGGTATCGAACTCAGCCCCAGCATTTT
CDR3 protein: CASSESAGYRTQPQHF

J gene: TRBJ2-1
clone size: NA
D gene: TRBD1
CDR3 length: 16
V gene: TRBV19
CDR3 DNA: TGTGCCAGTAGTATAACCGGGACAGGGTACAACAATGAGCAGTTCTTC
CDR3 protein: CASSITGTGYNNEQFF

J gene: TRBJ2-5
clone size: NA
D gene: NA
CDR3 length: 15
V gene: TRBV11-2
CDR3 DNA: TGTGCCAGCAGCTTGGGGGCAACCTACCAAGAGACCCAGTACTTC
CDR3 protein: CASSLGATYQETQYF

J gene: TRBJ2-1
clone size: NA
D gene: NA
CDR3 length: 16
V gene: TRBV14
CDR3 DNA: TGTGCCAGCAGCTTCCAAACAGGCGTCTCCTACAATGAGCAGTTCTTC
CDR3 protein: CASSFQTGVSYNEQFF

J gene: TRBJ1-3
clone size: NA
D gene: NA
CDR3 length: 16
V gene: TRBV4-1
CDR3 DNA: TGCGCCAGCAGCCAAGAGGGCAGGTCGGCTGGAAACACCATATATTTT
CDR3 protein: CASSQEGRSAGNTIYF

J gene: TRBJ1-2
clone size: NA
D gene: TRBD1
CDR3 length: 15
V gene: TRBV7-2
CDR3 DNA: TGTGCCAGCAGCCCGGGGACAGGAGCTAACTATGGCTACACCTTC
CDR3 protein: CASSPGTGANYGYTF

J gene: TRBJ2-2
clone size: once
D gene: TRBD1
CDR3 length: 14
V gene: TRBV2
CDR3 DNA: TGTGCCAGCAGGACAGGGATCGTAAGCGGGGAGCTGTTTTTT
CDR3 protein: CASRTGIVSGELFF

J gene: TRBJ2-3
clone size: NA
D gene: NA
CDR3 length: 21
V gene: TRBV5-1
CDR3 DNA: TGCGCCAGCAGCTTGATAAGGGGGTTGATTGGTGGAGGAGGACCCTCAGATACGCAGTATTTT
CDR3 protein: CASSLIRGLIGGGGPSDTQYF

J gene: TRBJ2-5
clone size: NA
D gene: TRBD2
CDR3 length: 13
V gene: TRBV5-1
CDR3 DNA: TGCGCCAGCAGAGTAGCGGGGCAAGAGACCCAGTACTTC
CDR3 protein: CASRVAGQETQYF

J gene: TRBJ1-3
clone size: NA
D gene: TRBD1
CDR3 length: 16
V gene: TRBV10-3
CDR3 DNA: TGTGCCACCGGTAAACCACAAACAGGGGCTGGAAACACCATATATTTT
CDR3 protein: CATGKPQTGAGNTIYF

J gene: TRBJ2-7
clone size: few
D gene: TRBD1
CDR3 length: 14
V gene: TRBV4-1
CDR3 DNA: TGCGCCAGCAGCCAGCGGACAGGGGAGTACGAGCAGTACTTC
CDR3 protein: CASSQRTGEYEQYF

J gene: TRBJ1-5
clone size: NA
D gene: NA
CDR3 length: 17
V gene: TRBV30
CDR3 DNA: TGTGCCTGGAGTGTTGGGGGGACCTCCCTAAGCAATCAGCCCCAGCATTTT
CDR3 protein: CAWSVGGTSLSNQPQHF

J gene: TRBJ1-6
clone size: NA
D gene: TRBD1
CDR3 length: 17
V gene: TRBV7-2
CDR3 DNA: TGTGCCAGCAGCTTAGCGAGGGCAGGGGGCGAAGATTCACCCCTCCACTTT
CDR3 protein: CASSLARAGGEDSPLHF

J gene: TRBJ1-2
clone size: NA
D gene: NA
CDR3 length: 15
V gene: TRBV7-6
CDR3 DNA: TGTGCCAGCAGCTTAGGTCCCGGGCAGGGTGTCGGCTACACCTTC
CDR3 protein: CASSLGPGQGVGYTF

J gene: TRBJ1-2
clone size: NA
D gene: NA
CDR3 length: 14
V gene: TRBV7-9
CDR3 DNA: TGTGCCAGCACCGCCAGACAGGAAAACTATGGCTACACCTTC
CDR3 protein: CASTARQENYGYTF

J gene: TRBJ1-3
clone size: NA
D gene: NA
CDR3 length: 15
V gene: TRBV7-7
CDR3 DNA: TGTGCTAGCAGCTCAGGACAGAACTCTGGAAACACCATATATTTT
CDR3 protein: CASSSGQNSGNTIYF

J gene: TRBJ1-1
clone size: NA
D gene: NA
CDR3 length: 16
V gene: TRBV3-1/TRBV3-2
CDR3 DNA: TGTGCCAGCAGCCGAAAGGGTCAGGGTAAGGGGGCTGAAGCTTTCTTT
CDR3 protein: CASSRKGQGKGAEAFF

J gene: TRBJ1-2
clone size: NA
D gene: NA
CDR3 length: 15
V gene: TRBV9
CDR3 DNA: TGTGCCAGCAGCGCACACTCGGGGGGGGGCGATGGCTACACCTTC
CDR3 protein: CASSAHSGGGDGYTF

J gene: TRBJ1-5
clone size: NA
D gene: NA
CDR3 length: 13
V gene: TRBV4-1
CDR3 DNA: TGCGCCACCGGGGCAGGGGCGGCTCAGCCCCAGCATTTT
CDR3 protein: CATGAGAAQPQHF

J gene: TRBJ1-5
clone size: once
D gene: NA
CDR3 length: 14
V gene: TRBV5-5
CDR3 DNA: TGTGCCAGCAGCTTGTCCGGGGGGAGCCAGCCCCAGCATTTT
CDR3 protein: CASSLSGGSQPQHF

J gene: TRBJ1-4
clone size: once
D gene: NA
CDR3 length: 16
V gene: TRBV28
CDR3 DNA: TGTGCCAGCAGCCCCGGAGGGGATGCCCCAAGAGCGAAACTGTTTTTT
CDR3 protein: CASSPGGDAPRAKLFF

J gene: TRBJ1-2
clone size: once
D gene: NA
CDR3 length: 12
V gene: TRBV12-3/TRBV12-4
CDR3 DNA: TGTGCCAGCAGTTTTAGGGGATCCGGCTACACCTTC
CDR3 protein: CASSFRGSGYTF

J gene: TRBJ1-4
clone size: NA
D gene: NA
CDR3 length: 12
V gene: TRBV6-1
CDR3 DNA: TGTGCCAGCAGTGAACGGGGGGGGAAACTGTTTTTT
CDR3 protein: CASSERGGKLFF

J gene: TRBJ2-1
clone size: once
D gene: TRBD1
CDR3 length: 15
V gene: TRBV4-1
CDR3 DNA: TGCGCCAGCAGCCAAGGGGACAGGGATTACAATGAGCAGTTCTTC
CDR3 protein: CASSQGDRDYNEQFF

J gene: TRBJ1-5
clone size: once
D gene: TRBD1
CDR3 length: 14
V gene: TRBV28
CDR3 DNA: TGTGCCAGCCAAGGACAGGGTAACAATCAGCCCCAGCATTTT
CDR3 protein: CASQGQGNNQPQHF

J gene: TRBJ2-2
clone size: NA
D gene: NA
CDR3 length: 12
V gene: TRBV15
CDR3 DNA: TGTGCCACCAGCATGACAGCCGGGGAGCTGTTTTTT
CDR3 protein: CATSMTAGELFF

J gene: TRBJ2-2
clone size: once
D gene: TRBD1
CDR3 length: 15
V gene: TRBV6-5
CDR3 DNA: TGTGCCGCCAAGCCGGGACAGGGAATCCCCGGGGAGCTGTTTTTT
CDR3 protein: CAAKPGQGIPGELFF

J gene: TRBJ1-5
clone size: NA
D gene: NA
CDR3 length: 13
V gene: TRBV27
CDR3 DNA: TGTGCCAGCAGCCCCCGGGGGGCCGAGCCCCAGCATTTT
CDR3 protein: CASSPRGAEPQHF

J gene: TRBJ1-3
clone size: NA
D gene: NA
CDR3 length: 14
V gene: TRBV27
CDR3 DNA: NA
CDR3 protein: CASSSSSSGNTIYF

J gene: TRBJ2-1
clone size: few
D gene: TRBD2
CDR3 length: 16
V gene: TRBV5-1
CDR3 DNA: TGCGCCAGCAGCTTGGAACTAGCGGGGGGGCAGAATGAGCAGTTCTTC
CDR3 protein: CASSLELAGGQNEQFF

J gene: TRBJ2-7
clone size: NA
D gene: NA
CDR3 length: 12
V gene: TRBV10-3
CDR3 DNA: TGTGCCATCAGTGAGAGCAGCAGGAATCAGTACTTC
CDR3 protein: CAISESSRNQYF

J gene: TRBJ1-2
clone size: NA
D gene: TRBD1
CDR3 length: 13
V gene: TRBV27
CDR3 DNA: TGTGCCAGCAGTTTATCAGGGGGCGCTGGCTACACCTTC
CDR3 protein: CASSLSGGAGYTF

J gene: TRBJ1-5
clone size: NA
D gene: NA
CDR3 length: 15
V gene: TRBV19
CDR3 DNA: TGTGCCAGTAGGCTAACAGGGACGGCGGGTCAGCCCCAGCATTTT
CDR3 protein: CASRLTGTAGQPQHF

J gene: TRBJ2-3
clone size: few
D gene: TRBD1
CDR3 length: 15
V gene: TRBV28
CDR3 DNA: TGTGCCAGCAGTTTGGGACAGGGGGCCACAGATACGCAGTATTTT
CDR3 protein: CASSLGQGATDTQYF